This TCR beta chain was sequenced for a study of T cell responses to AZD1222 COVID-19 vaccine. J gave up 1 base and V 6 bases, and 4 bases lay outside the gene matches. The CDR3 contains 14 residues. Looked up from germline, CDR1 is MGHDK and CDR2 is SYGVNS. TCRdb's table, derived via immunoSEQ multiplex PCR, lists solely in-frame clones and lacks some. The data contain some 130,000 clones, roughly 90% of them singletons. The rearrangement joins TRBV25-1 to TRBJ1-1, with TRBD1 matching 8 bases. The source material was peripheral blood, sampled on day 0 of AZD1222 vaccination. This TCR was sampled from an adult in good health. CDR3 nucleotide sequence: TGTGCCAGCAGGGGGACAGGCCCGAACACTGAAGCTTTCTTT. Encoded protein: CASRGTGPNTEAFF.